The 5 T cell receptor beta chains below come from one sample, sequenced in a study of cytomegalovirus exposure and HLA in healthy donors. The PCR employed 60 Vbeta primers together with 13 Jbeta primers. TCRdb's table, derived via immunoSEQ multiplex PCR, lists solely in-frame clones and lacks some. The profile shows 150,000 to 200,000 clones, about 75% of them singletons. The sequenced sample was PBMCs. These receptors all stem from a woman aged 40 to 49 in good health and CMV-seropositive.

This clone was observed a few times. V is TRBV4-1 and J is TRBJ1-2, with 7 bases aligning to TRBD1. This CDR3 comprises 15 residues. Germline CDR1 reads MGHRA; CDR2 reads YSYEKL. V dropped 1 base and J dropped 0; count of bases not matched to a gene: 2. CDR3 region: CASSQGQGPNYGYTF. CDR3 nucleotide sequence: TGCGCCAGCAGCCAAGGACAGGGCCCTAACTATGGCTACACCTTC.

This clone was recorded only once. The rearrangement uses TRBV28 and TRBJ1-4, with 7 bases fitting TRBD1. Germline V gives CDR1 MDHEN, CDR2 SYDVKM. This CDR3 has 14 amino acids. The V gene end was trimmed by 8 bases and the J gene end by 3 bases; junction bases not matched to a gene: 6. CDR3 in amino acids: CASGGGWANEKLFF. CDR3 bases: TGTGCCAGCGGAGGGGGCTGGGCTAATGAAAAACTGTTTTTT.

This clone has only one observation. The chain has TRBV11-2 and TRBJ2-1, with TRBD2 as a possible D gene (6 bases). In germline, CDR1 is SGHAT, CDR2 FQNNGV. This CDR3 comprises 13 residues. Deletions cut 5 bases from V and 8 bases from J, with 13 bases between. The CDR3 coding sequence is TGTGCCAGCAGCCGTCGACTAGGCGATGAGCAGTTCTTC. Its translation is CASSRRLGDEQFF.

The chain carries TRBV27 and TRBJ1-5; perhaps TRBD1 as D (6 bases). Trimming pared 6 bases from V and 7 bases from J, leaving 10 bases between. CDR1 MNHEY and CDR2 SMNVEV come from the germline V gene (reference sequence). The CDR3 is 12 residues long. DNA of the CDR3: TGTGCCAGCAGCGGGCAGGGGCAGCCCCAGCATTTT. The encoded protein is CASSGQGQPQHF.

The V gene is TRBV10-3, the J gene TRBJ2-1; D gene unclear. The CDR3 length is 18 residues. V lost 8 bases, J lost 3 bases, and 26 bases lay in between. Germline V CDR1 and CDR2: ENHRY, SYGVKD. CDR3 amino acids: CAISEAPPSPSLYNEQFF. CDR3 in DNA: TGTGCCATCTCCGAGGCCCCCCCTTCCCCATCCCTCTACAATGAGCAGTTCTTC.